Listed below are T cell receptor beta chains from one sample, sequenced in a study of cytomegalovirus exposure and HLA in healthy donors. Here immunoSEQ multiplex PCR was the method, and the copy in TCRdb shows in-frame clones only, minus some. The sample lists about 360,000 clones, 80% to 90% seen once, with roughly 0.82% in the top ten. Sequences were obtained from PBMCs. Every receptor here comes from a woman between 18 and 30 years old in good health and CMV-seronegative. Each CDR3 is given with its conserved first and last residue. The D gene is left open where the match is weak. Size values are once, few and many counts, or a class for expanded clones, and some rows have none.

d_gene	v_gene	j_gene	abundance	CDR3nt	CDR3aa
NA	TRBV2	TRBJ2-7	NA	TGTGCCAGCAGTCAAAACGTCCTACAGCCCTACGAGCAGTACTTC	CASSQNVLQPYEQYF
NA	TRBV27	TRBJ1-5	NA	TGTGCCAGCAGTTTATCGGGGGGGCAGCCCAATCAGCCCCAGCATTTT	CASSLSGGQPNQPQHF
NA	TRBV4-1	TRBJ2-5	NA	TGCGCCAGCAGCCAAGGTCTTGACAGGATGATAGAGACCCAGTACTTC	CASSQGLDRMIETQYF
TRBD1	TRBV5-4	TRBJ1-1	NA	TGTGCCAGCAGCTTGCCGGACAGGGGCTGGGGAATAAACACTGAAGCTTTCTTT	CASSLPDRGWGINTEAFF
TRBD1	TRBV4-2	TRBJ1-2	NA	TGTGCCAGCAGCTCGGATGCCGGGACAGTTGACGGCTACACCTTC	CASSSDAGTVDGYTF
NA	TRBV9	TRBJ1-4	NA	TGTGCCAGCAGCGTAGATTTTGTTGGCGGGGATGAAAAACTGTTTTTT	CASSVDFVGGDEKLFF
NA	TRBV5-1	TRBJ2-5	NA	TGCGCCAGCAGCTTGGGCCCTGGGCAGGGTACCCGGAGAATAGAGACCCAGTACTTC	CASSLGPGQGTRRIETQYF
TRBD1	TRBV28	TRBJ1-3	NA	TGTGCCAGCAGTTCTGAGGGGGCGGCTGGAAACACCATATATTTT	CASSSEGAAGNTIYF
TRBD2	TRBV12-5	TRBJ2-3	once	TGTGCTAGTGGTACGGGACTAGCGGGGGCCCGGGGGGCGCAGTATTTT	CASGTGLAGARGAQYF
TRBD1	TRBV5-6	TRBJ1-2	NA	TGTGCCAGCAGCTTAATGGACAGGCCTAACTATGGCTACACCTTC	CASSLMDRPNYGYTF
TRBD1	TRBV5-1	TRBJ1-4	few	TGCGCCAGCAGCTCGGACAGGGGAAGAGAAAAACTGTTTTTT	CASSSDRGREKLFF
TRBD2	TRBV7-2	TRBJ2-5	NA	TGTGCCAGCAGTAGTGCCAGCGGGAGAGGTCAAGAGACCCAGTACTTC	CASSSASGRGQETQYF
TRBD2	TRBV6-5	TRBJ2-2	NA	TGTGCCAGCAGTTATGGGGGGGACACCGGGGAGCTGTTTTTT	CASSYGGDTGELFF
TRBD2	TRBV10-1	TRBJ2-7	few	TGCGCCAGCAGCGATAGCGGGAGCTCCTACGAGCAGTACTTC	CASSDSGSSYEQYF
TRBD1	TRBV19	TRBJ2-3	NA	TGTGCCAGTAGTGCCCCCGGGACAGTATCGCAGTATTTT	CASSAPGTVSQYF
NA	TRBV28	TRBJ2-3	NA	TGTGCCAGCAGTTTCCAGGGCACAGATACGCAGTATTTT	CASSFQGTDTQYF
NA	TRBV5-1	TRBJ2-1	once	TGCGCCAGCAGCTTAGAGGGCAATGAGCAGTTCTTC	CASSLEGNEQFF
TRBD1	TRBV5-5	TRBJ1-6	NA	TGTGCCAGCAGCTCCGGGACAGCCTATAATTCACCCCTCCACTTT	CASSSGTAYNSPLHF
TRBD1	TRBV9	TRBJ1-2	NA	TGTGCCAGCAGCGCAACCGGGACAGGGAACTATGGCTACACCTTC	CASSATGTGNYGYTF
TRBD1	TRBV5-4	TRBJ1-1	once	TGTGCCAGCAGCATCCGGGACAGAAACACTGAAGCTTTCTTT	CASSIRDRNTEAFF
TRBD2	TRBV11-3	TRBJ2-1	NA	TGTGCCAGCAGCTTAGAAAGTAGCGGGAGATCTGAGCAGTTCTTC	CASSLESSGRSEQFF
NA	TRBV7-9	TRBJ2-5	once	TGTGCCAGCAGCTTTAGGGGGGAGGGGGAGACCCAGTACTTC	CASSFRGEGETQYF
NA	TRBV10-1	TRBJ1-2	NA	TGCGCCAGCAGTGGCGGGACGATTAAAGGCTACACCTTC	CASSGGTIKGYTF
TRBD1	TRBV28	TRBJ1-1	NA	TGTGCCAGCAGTCGCCGACAGGGGTTCGCTGAAGCTTTCTTT	CASSRRQGFAEAFF
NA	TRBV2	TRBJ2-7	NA	TGTGCCAGCAGTGAAGCGCTACAGGCCTCCTACGAGCAGTACTTC	CASSEALQASYEQYF
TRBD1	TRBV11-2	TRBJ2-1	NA	TGTGCCAGCAGCCTGGACAGGGGCCTCCACAATGAGCAGTTCTTC	CASSLDRGLHNEQFF
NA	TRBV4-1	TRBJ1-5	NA	TGCGCCAGCAGCCAAGATCGGGGTCAGCCCCAGCATTTT	CASSQDRGQPQHF
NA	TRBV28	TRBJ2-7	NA	TGTGCCAGCAGTTCTCCTATCTCCGGGAACGAGCAGTACTTC	CASSSPISGNEQYF
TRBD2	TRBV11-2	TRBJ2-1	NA	TGTGCCAGCAGCCTCAGCGGGGGGGACTCCTACAATGAGCAGTTCTTC	CASSLSGGDSYNEQFF
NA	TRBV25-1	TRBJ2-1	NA	TGTGCCAGCAGTGAGGCCGCCAGCTCCTACAATGAGCAGTTCTTC	CASSEAASSYNEQFF
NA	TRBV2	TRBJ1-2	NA	TGTGCCAGCAGGTCAGACGGCTCTAAGGGGTATGGCTACACCTTC	CASRSDGSKGYGYTF